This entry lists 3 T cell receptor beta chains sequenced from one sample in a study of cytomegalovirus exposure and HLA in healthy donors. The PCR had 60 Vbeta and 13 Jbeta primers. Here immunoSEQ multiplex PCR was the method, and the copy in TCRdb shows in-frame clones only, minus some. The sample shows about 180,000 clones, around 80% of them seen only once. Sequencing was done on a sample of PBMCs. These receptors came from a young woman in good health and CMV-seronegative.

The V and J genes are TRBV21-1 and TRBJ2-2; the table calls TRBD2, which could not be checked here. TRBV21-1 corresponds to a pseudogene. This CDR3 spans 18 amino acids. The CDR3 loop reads CASGRQEILAGDTGELFF. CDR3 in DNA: TGTGCCAGCGGTCGCCAGGAGATTCTAGCGGGGGACACCGGGGAGCTGTTTTTT.

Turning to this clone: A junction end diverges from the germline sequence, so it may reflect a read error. The DNA of the CDR3 is TGCGCCAGCAGTGAGAGGGGGAGGGAGCAGTACTTT. This translates into CASSERGREQYF. The gene calls are TRBV5-1 and TRBJ2-7; tentatively, D is TRBD2 (7 bases). Germline V lookup: CDR1 SGHRS, CDR2 YFSETQ. This CDR3 has 12 amino acids.

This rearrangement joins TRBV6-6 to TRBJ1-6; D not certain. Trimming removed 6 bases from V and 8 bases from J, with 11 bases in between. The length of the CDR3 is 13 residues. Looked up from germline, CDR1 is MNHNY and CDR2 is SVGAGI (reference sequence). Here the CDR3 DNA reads TGTGCCAGCAGCCCCCCGGGGTATTCACCCCTCCACTTT. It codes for CASSPPGYSPLHF.